Each of the 11 T cell receptor beta chains below was sequenced from the same sample in a study of shared clonotypes between healthy human individuals. TCRdb's copy holds only in-frame clones and misses some; the assay was immunoSEQ multiplex PCR. The profile covers about 1.1 million clones, with approximately 75% appearing a single time and 0.89% taken by the ten largest. Specimen: memory CD4+ T cells from PBMCs. Subset denoted: CD45RA-negative fraction. These receptors originate from a young man in good health. Some clones in this sample may be carry-over from other donors' samples.

J is TRBJ2-7 and V is TRBV4-3; TRBD2 aligns across 7 bases. V trimming: 1 base; J trimming: 2 bases; junction bases outside the gene matches: 5. The CDR3 sequence is 15 residues long. Per the germline V gene, CDR1 is LGHNA and CDR2 is YSLEER. The DNA for the CDR3 is TGCGCCAGCAGCCAAGGGTCCCTAGCGGCCTACGAGCAGTACTTC. Translated: CASSQGSLAAYEQYF.

The chain couples TRBV28 to TRBJ1-1; D may be TRBD1 (6 bases). The germline CDR1 and CDR2 sequences are MDHEN and SYDVKM. Trimming removed 10 bases at V and 0 bases at J, with 9 bases between. The CDR3 spans 12 residues. The CDR3 region is CATRGVNTEAFF. Here the CDR3 DNA reads TGTGCCACCAGGGGAGTGAACACTGAAGCTTTCTTT.

The chain employs TRBV4-2 and TRBJ1-1; D is unclear. The CDR3 runs 14 residues. The germline V gene encodes CDR1 LGHNA and CDR2 YNFKEQ. Trimming took 1 base from V and 1 from J, leaving 7 bases between them. The DNA for the CDR3 is TGTGCCAGCAGCCAAGGGGCGGGGAACACTGAAGCTTTCTTT. The encoded protein is CASSQGAGNTEAFF.

This chain joins TRBV11-2 and TRBJ2-7; maybe TRBD2 (6 bases). V lost 5 bases and J lost 2, with 16 bases in between. Germline values: CDR1 SGHAT, CDR2 FQNNGV. CDR3 length: 15 residues. The CDR3 DNA sequence: TGTGCCAGCAGCCCCAGAGGCGGAGGGCCCTACGAGCAGTACTTC. As protein: CASSPRGGGPYEQYF.

The rearrangement joins TRBV28 to TRBJ2-3; 13 bases map to TRBD2. Germline assignment: CDR1 MDHEN and CDR2 SYDVKM. V was pared by 4 bases and J by 2 bases, with 3 bases of the junction left unmatched. This CDR3 is 16 amino acids long. The DNA for the CDR3 is TGTGCCAGCAGTTGGGGACTAGCGGGATACACAGATACGCAGTATTTT. Its translation: CASSWGLAGYTDTQYF.

As to this clone: The identical CDR3 is also encoded by other nucleotide sequences in the sample. This chain connects TRBV27 to TRBJ1-2, with 7 positions matching TRBD1. CDR1 MNHEY and CDR2 SMNVEV come from the germline V gene (reference sequence). With 5 bases clipped from V and 4 bases from J, the junction kept 4 bases outside the gene matches. The CDR3 sequence is 13 residues long. CDR3 in amino acids: CASSRQGLYGYTF. The CDR3 DNA reads as TGTGCCAGCAGTAGACAGGGCCTCTATGGCTACACCTTC.

In the case of this clone: A much larger clone is a single base away; this may be a read error. This CDR3 fails to terminate in the conserved phenylalanine or tryptophan, so it likely reflects a read error. V and J are TRBV10-3 and TRBJ2-3, with D tentatively TRBD1 or TRBD2 (6 bases each). The CDR3 has 13 amino acids. V gave up 5 bases and J gave up 2 bases, with 8 bases separating them. Germline V gene lookup returns CDR1 ENHRY and CDR2 SYGVKD. CDR3 protein: CAISRGATDTQYS. In DNA form, the CDR3 reads TGTGCCATCAGTAGGGGGGCCACAGATACGCAGTATTCT.

The rearrangement links TRBV29-1 to TRBJ2-1; 8 bases are shared with TRBD1. The CDR3 loop spans 16 amino acids. Trimming removed 4 bases from V and 6 bases from J; junction bases left unmatched: 14. Germline CDR1 SQVTM, CDR2 ANQGSEA. CDR3 region: CSVGMGQAEGPNEQFF. The CDR3 DNA reads as TGCAGCGTTGGAATGGGACAGGCTGAGGGACCCAATGAGCAGTTCTTC.

This clone was observed a few times. The V and J genes are TRBV27 and TRBJ1-5; 7 positions match TRBD1. The CDR3 is made up of 17 amino acids. The ends lost 7 bases at V and 2 bases at J; junction bases unmatched: 14. Per germline, CDR1 MNHEY and CDR2 SMNVEV (reference sequence). The CDR3 DNA sequence: TGTGCCAGCACGTATGGAACAGGGGATGAGGGCAATCAGCCCCAGCATTTT. Translated, it gives CASTYGTGDEGNQPQHF.

The genes are TRBV5-1 and TRBJ2-1, with 12 bases lining up with TRBD2. Germline CDR1 is SGHRS and CDR2 is YFSETQ. This CDR3 contains 15 residues. V shed 3 bases and J 6 bases; nucleotides not matched to a gene: 4. The CDR3 DNA reads TGCGCCAGCAGCTACCTAGCGGGAGGGGTCAATGAGCAGTTCTTC. Encoded protein: CASSYLAGGVNEQFF.

The rearrangement links TRBV5-1 to TRBJ2-7; 9 nucleotides line up with TRBD1. The CDR3 has 14 amino acids. The germline V gene encodes CDR1 SGHRS and CDR2 YFSETQ. The V and J ends lost 0 bases and 4 bases, in that order; junction bases with no gene match: 2. The CDR3 nucleotides read TGCGCCAGCAGCTTGGAGACAGGGGGATACGAGCAGTACTTC. Translated: CASSLETGGYEQYF. The full variable domain, rest sourced from reference TRBV5-1 and TRBJ2-7, is KAGVTQTPRYLIKTRGQQVTLSCSPISGHRSVSWYQQTPGQGLQFLFEYFSETQRNKGNFPGRFSGRQFSNSRSEMNVSTLELGDSALYLCASSLETGGYEQYFGPGTRLTVT.